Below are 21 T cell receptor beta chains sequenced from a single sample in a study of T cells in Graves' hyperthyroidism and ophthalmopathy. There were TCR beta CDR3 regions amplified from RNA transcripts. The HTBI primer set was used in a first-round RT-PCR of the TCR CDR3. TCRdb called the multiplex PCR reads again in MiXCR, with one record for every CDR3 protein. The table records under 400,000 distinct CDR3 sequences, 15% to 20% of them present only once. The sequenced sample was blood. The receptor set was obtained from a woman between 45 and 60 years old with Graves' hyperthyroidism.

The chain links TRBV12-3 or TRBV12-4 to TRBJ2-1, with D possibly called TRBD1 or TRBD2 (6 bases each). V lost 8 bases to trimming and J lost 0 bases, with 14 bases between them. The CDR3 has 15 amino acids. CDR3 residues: CASRREGGSYNEQFF. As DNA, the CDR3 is TGTGCCAGCCGTCGCGAGGGGGGCTCCTACAATGAGCAGTTCTTC.

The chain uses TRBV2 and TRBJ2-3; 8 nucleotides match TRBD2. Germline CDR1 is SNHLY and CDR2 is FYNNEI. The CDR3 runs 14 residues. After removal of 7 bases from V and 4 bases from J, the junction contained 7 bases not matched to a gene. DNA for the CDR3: TGTGCCAGCATCGGACTAGCCCGCGCAGATACGCAGTATTTT. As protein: CASIGLARADTQYF.

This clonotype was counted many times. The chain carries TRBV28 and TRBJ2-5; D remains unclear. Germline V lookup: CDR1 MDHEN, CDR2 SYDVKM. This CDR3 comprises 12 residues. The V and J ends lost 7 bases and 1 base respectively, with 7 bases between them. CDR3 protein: CASTRPQETQYF. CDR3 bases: TGTGCCAGCACCCGACCCCAAGAGACCCAGTACTTC.

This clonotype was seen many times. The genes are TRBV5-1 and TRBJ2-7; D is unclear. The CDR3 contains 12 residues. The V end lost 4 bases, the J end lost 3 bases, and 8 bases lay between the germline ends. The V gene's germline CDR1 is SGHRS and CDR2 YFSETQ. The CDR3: CASSDDYYEQYF. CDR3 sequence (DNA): TGCGCCAGCAGCGACGATTACTACGAGCAGTACTTC.

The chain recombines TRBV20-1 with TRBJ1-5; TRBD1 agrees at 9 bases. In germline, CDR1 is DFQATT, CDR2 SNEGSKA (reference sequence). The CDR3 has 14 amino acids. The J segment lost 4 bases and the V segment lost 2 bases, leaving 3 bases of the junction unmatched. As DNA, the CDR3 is TGCAGTGCTAGACCGGGGACAGGGAATCAGCCCCAGCATTTT. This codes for CSARPGTGNQPQHF.

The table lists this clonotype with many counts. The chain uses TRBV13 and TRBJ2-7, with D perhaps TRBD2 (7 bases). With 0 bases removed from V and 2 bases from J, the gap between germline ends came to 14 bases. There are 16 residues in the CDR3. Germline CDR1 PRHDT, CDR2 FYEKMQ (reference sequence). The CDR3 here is CASSLGSGGLTYEQYF. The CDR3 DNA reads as TGTGCCAGCAGCTTAGGGTCCGGGGGGCTGACCTACGAGCAGTACTTC.

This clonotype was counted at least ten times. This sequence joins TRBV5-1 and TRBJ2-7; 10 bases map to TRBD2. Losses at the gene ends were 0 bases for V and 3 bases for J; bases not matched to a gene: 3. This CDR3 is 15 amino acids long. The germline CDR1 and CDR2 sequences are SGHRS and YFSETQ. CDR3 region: CASSLAGTSDYEQYF. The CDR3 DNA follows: TGCGCCAGCAGCTTGGCCGGGACTAGCGACTACGAGCAGTACTTC.

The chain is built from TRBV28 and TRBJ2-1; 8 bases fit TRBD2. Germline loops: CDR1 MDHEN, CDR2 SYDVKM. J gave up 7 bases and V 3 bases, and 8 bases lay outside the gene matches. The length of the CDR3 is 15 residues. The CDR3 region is CASSLGGRPGNEQFF. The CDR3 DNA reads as TGTGCCAGCAGTTTGGGCGGGAGGCCCGGGAATGAGCAGTTCTTC.

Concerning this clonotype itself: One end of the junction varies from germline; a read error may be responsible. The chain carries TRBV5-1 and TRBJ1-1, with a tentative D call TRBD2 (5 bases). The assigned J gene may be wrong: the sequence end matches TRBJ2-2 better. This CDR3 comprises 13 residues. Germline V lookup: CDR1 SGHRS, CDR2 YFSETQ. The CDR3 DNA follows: TGCGCCAGCAGCGCTCTTTCTACCGGGAAGCTGTTTTTT. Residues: CASSALSTGKLFF.

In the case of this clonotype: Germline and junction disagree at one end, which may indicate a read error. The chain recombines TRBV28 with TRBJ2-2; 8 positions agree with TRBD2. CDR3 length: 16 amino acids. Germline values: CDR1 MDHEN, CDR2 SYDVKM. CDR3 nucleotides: TGTGCCAGCAGTATAGGAGCGGGAGCTAGCACCGGGGGGCTGTTTTTT. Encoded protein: CASSIGAGASTGGLFF. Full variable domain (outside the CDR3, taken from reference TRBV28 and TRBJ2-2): DVKVTQSSRYLVKRTGEKVFLECVQDMDHENMFWYRQDPGLGLRLIYFSYDVKMKEKGDIPEGYSVSREKKERFSLILESASTNQTSMYLCASSIGAGASTGGLFFGEGSRLTVL.

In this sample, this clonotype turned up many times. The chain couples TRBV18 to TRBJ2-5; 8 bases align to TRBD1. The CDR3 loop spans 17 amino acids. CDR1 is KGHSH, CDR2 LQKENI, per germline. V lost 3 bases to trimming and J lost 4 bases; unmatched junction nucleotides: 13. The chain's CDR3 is CASSPRPGQGGRETQYF. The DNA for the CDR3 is TGTGCCAGCTCACCCCGACCTGGACAGGGAGGTCGAGAGACCCAGTACTTC.

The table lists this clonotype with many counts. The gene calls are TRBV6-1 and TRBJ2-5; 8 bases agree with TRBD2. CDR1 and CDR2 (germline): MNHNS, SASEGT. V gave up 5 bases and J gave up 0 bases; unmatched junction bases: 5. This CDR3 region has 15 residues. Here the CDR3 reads CASSIIAGNQETQYF. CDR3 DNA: TGTGCCAGCAGTATAATAGCGGGGAACCAAGAGACCCAGTACTTC.

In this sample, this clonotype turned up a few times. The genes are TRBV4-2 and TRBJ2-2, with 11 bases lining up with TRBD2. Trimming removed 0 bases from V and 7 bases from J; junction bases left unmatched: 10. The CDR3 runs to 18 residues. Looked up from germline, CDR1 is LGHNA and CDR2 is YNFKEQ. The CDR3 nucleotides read TGTGCCAGCAGCCAAGAAGTGGTCGGGACTAGCGGCGACGGGGAGCTGTTTTTT. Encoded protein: CASSQEVVGTSGDGELFF.

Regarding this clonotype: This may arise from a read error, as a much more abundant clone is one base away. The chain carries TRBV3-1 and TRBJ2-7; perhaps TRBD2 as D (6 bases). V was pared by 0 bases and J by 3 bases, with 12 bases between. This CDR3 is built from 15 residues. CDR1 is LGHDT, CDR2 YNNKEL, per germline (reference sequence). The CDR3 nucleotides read TGTGCCAGCAGCCAAGATTCCGGGGGAAGCTACGAGCAGTACGTC. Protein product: CASSQDSGGSYEQYV.

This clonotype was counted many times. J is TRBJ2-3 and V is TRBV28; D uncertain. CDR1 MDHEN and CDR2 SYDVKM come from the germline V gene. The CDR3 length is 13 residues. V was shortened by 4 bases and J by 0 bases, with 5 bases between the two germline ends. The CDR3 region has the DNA TGTGCCAGCAGTTCTATGAGCACAGATACGCAGTATTTT. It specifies CASSSMSTDTQYF.

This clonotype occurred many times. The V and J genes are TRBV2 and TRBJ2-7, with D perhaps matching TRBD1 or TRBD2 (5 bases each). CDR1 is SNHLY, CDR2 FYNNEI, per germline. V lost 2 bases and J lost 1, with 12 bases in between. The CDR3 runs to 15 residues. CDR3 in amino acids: CASSERSGSSYEQYV. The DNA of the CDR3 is TGTGCCAGCAGTGAACGGTCAGGGAGTTCCTACGAGCAGTACGTC.

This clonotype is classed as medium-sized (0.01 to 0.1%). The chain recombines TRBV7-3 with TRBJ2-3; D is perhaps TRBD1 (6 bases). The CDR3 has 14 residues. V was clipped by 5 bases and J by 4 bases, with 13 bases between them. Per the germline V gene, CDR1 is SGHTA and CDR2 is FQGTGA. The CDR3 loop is CASSLDQGSDTQYF. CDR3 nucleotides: TGTGCCAGCAGCCTCGACCAGGGGTCAGATACGCAGTATTTT.

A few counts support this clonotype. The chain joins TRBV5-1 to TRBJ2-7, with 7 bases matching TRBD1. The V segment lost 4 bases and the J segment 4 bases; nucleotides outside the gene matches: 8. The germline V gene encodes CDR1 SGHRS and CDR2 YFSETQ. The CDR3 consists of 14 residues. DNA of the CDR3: TGCGCCAGCAGCGCCGGGGACAGCCGTTACGAGCAGTACTTC. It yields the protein CASSAGDSRYEQYF. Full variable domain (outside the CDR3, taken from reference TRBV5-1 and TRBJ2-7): KAGVTQTPRYLIKTRGQQVTLSCSPISGHRSVSWYQQTPGQGLQFLFEYFSETQRNKGNFPGRFSGRQFSNSRSEMNVSTLELGDSALYLCASSAGDSRYEQYFGPGTRLTVT.

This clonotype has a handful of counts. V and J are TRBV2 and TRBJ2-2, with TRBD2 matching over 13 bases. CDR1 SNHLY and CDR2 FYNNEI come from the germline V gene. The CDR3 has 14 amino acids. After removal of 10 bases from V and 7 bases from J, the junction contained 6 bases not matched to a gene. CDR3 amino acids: CAKSWTSGSGELFF. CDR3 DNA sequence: TGTGCCAAGAGCTGGACTAGCGGGAGCGGGGAGCTGTTTTTT.

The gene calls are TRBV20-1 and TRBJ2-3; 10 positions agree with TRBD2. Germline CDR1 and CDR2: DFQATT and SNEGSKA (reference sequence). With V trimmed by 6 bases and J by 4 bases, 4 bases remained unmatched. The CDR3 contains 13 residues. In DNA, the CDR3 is TGCAGTGCCGTCAGCGGGGGGGCAGATACGCAGTATTTT. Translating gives CSAVSGGADTQYF.

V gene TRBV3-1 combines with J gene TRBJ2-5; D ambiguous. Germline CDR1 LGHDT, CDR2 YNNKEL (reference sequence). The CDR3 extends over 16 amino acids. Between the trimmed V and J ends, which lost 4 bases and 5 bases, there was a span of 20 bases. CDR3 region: CASSPPTIRSEETQYF. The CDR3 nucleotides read TGTGCCAGCAGCCCCCCCACAATACGGTCGGAGGAGACCCAGTACTTC.